The 23 T cell receptor beta chains below were found in one sample sequenced in a study of T cells in Graves' hyperthyroidism and ophthalmopathy. Amplified TCR beta CDR3 regions derived from RNA transcripts. HTBI primers were used for first-round RT-PCR of the TCR CDR3. TCRdb passed the multiplex PCR reads through MiXCR, listing each CDR3 protein once. The data show approximately 330,000 distinct CDR3 sequences, about 18% seen once. Sequencing was performed on blood. The source is a woman aged 45 to 65 with Graves' hyperthyroidism.

A few counts support this clonotype. The chain carries TRBV6-2 or TRBV6-3 and TRBJ2-2; 12 nucleotides align to TRBD2. Unmatched junction bases numbered 3, after V lost 8 bases and J lost 5 bases. Germline lookup yields CDR1 MNHEY and CDR2 SVGEGT. The CDR3 loop spans 14 amino acids. In DNA, the CDR3 is TGTGCCAGCTTGACTAGCGGGAGAACCGGGGAGCTGTTTTTT. Its protein product is CASLTSGRTGELFF.

V usage is TRBV5-6 and J usage is TRBJ2-2; the D gene is possibly TRBD1 (6 bases). The germline V and J ends were trimmed by 3 bases and 7 bases, with 10 bases remaining between them. CDR3 length equals 13 residues. Germline V gene data show CDR1 as SGHDT and CDR2 as YYEEEE. CDR3 coding DNA: TGTGCCAGCAGCTGGACAGACCTCGGGGAGCTGTTTTTT. Protein sequence: CASSWTDLGELFF.

The chain recombines TRBV10-3 with TRBJ1-6; D may be TRBD1 (6 bases). With 3 bases removed from V and 7 bases from J, the gap between germline ends came to 16 bases. The CDR3 totals 16 residues. CDR1 is ENHRY, CDR2 SYGVKD, per germline. The CDR3 spells CAISDRAGALNSPLHF. The CDR3 coding sequence is TGTGCCATCAGTGACAGGGCAGGGGCCTTGAATTCACCCCTCCACTTT.

This clonotype was found a few times. The CDR3 DNA reads as TGTGCCAGCAGCTTAGCGGGGGGGCAATGGAGGGACAATGAGCAGTTCTTC. It translates to CASSLAGGQWRDNEQFF. The genes are TRBV11-2 and TRBJ2-1; the match to TRBD2 covers 8 bases. V lost 1 base to trimming and J lost 5 bases; unmatched junction nucleotides: 10. CDR1 is SGHAT and CDR2 is FQNNGV in the germline V gene. The CDR3 runs to 17 residues.

The chain has TRBV28 and TRBJ2-1; no clear D. CDR1 is MDHEN, CDR2 SYDVKM, per germline. V lost 3 bases and J lost 8, with 8 bases in between. The CDR3 is 12 residues long. CDR3 amino acids: CASSFEMYEQFF. The CDR3 DNA follows: TGTGCCAGCAGTTTCGAAATGTATGAGCAGTTCTTC.

V usage is TRBV10-3 and J usage is TRBJ2-7, with D unresolved. Trimming shortened V by 7 bases and J by 4 bases, and 17 bases separated the two germline ends. The CDR3 runs to 14 residues. The germline gives CDR1 ENHRY, CDR2 SYGVKD. This chain's CDR3 is CAIKSDVGDYEQYF. DNA for the CDR3: TGTGCCATCAAGAGTGATGTTGGGGATTACGAGCAGTACTTC.

This clonotype was picked up many times. V gene TRBV9 combines with J gene TRBJ2-7; TRBD2 might be the D (6 bases). Germline CDR1 is SGDLS and CDR2 is YYNGEE. The ends were cut back, 3 bases at V and 6 bases at J, with 13 bases in the middle. CDR3 length: 13 amino acids. CDR3 amino acids: CASSGGDPTEQYF. Written as DNA, the CDR3 is TGTGCCAGCAGCGGCGGGGACCCGACCGAGCAGTACTTC.

The chain joins TRBV20-1 to TRBJ1-6; TRBD1 matches at 7 bases. With 5 bases clipped from V and 9 bases from J, the junction kept 10 bases outside the gene matches. This CDR3 is 14 amino acids long. Germline CDR1 and CDR2: DFQATT and SNEGSKA (reference sequence). The CDR3 reads CSALGQPQGSPLHF. CDR3 in DNA: TGCAGTGCTCTGGGACAGCCCCAGGGTTCACCCCTCCACTTT.

The chain carries TRBV19 and TRBJ2-3; 8 bases are a match to TRBD1. Germline trimming cut 3 bases from V and 2 bases from J; bases unmatched to any gene: 10. CDR3 length equals 17 residues. In germline, CDR1 is LNHDA, CDR2 SQIVND (reference sequence). The CDR3 coding sequence is TGTGCCAGTAGTATCTCGCGGACAGGGTACTACACAGATACGCAGTATTTT. Translating it yields CASSISRTGYYTDTQYF.

There are many counts of this clonotype. The chain is built from TRBV6-6 and TRBJ2-6; no reliable D call. The CDR3 has 15 amino acids. CDR1 and CDR2 from the germline V gene are MNHNY and SVGAGI (reference sequence). V was trimmed by 2 bases and J by 3 bases, leaving 8 bases between them. The CDR3 sequence is CASSYPVGGANVLTF. Here the CDR3 DNA reads TGTGCCAGCAGTTACCCGGTTGGTGGGGCCAACGTCCTGACTTTC.

Many counts were recorded for this clonotype. This sequence joins TRBV30 and TRBJ1-1; TRBD1 might be the D (6 bases). CDR1 is GTSNPN and CDR2 is SVGIG in the germline V gene (reference sequence). The CDR3 extends over 13 amino acids. V was pared by 1 base and J by 7 bases, with 13 bases between. The chain's CDR3 is CAWSGGGQDEAFF. CDR3 bases: TGTGCCTGGAGTGGCGGGGGGCAGGATGAAGCTTTCTTT.

This clonotype occurred a few times. A much larger clone is a single base away; this may be a read error. The chain carries TRBV28 and TRBJ2-1; perhaps D is TRBD1 or TRBD2 (7 bases each). The CDR3 totals 18 residues. The V end was cut by 6 bases, the J end by 5 bases, with 26 bases between. CDR1 is MDHEN, CDR2 SYDVKM, per germline. CDR3 in amino acids: CASSPQGKREDRDNEQFF. CDR3 bases: TGTGCCAGCAGCCCGCAAGGAAAGCGGGAAGACAGGGACAATGAGCAGTTCTTC.

The genes are TRBV7-2 and TRBJ1-6; D unresolved. The CDR3 covers 19 residues. Germline loops: CDR1 SGHTA, CDR2 FQGNSA. Trimming left V 2 bases short and J 0 bases short, with 17 bases between. The CDR3 nucleotides are TGTGCCAGCAGCTTACCAGGCGTACAGCTAAGCTCCTATAATTCACCCCTCCACTTT. Protein product: CASSLPGVQLSSYNSPLHF.

This clonotype came up a few times. The gene calls are TRBV6-1 and TRBJ1-2; D unresolved. Deletions cut 3 bases from V and 1 base from J, with 12 bases between. CDR1 MNHNS and CDR2 SASEGT come from the germline V gene. The CDR3 loop spans 15 amino acids. CDR3 in DNA: TGTGCCAGCAGTGAGGTTCTAACCGGTAACTATGGCTACACCTTC. Translating gives CASSEVLTGNYGYTF.

This clonotype was recorded many times. The chain couples TRBV18 to TRBJ1-1, with TRBD1 identical over 7 bases. This CDR3 spans 14 amino acids. Per the germline V gene, CDR1 is KGHSH and CDR2 is LQKENI. The J segment lost 6 bases and the V segment lost 1 base, leaving 5 bases of the junction unmatched. This CDR3 reads CASSPREGASEAFF. Here the CDR3 DNA reads TGTGCCAGCTCACCACGGGAGGGGGCTTCTGAAGCTTTCTTT.

This clonotype was seen at least ten times. This chain joins TRBV12-5 and TRBJ2-7; 7 positions match TRBD1. The CDR3 loop spans 13 amino acids. Per germline, CDR1 LGHNT and CDR2 FRNRAP. The ends lost 3 bases at V and 6 bases at J; junction bases unmatched: 5. CDR3 nucleotide sequence: TGTGCTAGTGGTTTAGAGGGGGCTGGCGAGCAGTACTTC. Translating it yields CASGLEGAGEQYF.

The sample holds many counts of this clonotype. The chain carries TRBV2 and TRBJ2-1; perhaps TRBD2 as D (7 bases). Germline CDR1 and CDR2: SNHLY and FYNNEI. Trimming removed 6 bases at V and 0 bases at J, with 18 bases between. The CDR3 loop spans 17 amino acids. The CDR3 loop reads CASSRLGGGGSYNEQFF. CDR3 nucleotides: TGTGCCAGCAGCCGTCTAGGGGGGGGTGGCTCCTACAATGAGCAGTTCTTC.

The rearrangement uses TRBV19 and TRBJ2-3; 8 nucleotides match TRBD2. V dropped 6 bases and J dropped 2; count of bases not matched to a gene: 7. Germline CDR1 is LNHDA and CDR2 is SQIVND (reference sequence). The CDR3 has 15 residues. CDR3 in DNA: TGTGCCAGTAGCCCCGGCGGGGGGCACACAGATACGCAGTATTTT. Amino acid sequence: CASSPGGGHTDTQYF.

The V and J genes are TRBV30 and TRBJ2-1; TRBD2 matches at 10 bases. V dropped 5 bases and J dropped 7; count of bases not matched to a gene: 5. Germline V CDR1 and CDR2: GTSNPN, SVGIG (reference sequence). The CDR3 extends over 13 amino acids. The CDR3 sequence is CAWERGGGNEQFF. The CDR3 nucleotides read TGTGCCTGGGAGCGGGGGGGCGGGAATGAGCAGTTCTTC.

This clonotype was recorded a few times. This chain links TRBV28 with TRBJ2-1, with 10 bases identical to TRBD2. The CDR3 sequence is 13 residues long. Germline V CDR1 and CDR2: MDHEN, SYDVKM. Trimming cost V 3 bases and J 9 bases; bases outside gene matches: 2. The CDR3 DNA follows: TGTGCCAGCAGTTTGGTAGCGGGAGGTGAGCAGTTCTTC. Residues: CASSLVAGGEQFF.

This clonotype was seen repeatedly, ten times or more. The rearrangement links TRBV20-1 to TRBJ2-3; weak D call: TRBD1 (5 bases). The CDR3 has 15 residues. V lost 3 bases and J lost 2, with 15 bases in between. Germline V gene lookup returns CDR1 DFQATT and CDR2 SNEGSKA (reference sequence). CDR3 amino acids: CSASGVRDNTDTQYF. In DNA form, the CDR3 reads TGCAGTGCTAGTGGGGTCAGGGATAACACAGATACGCAGTATTTT.

In this sample, this clonotype turned up a few times. V is TRBV9 and J is TRBJ2-3; TRBD2 aligns across 8 bases. The V gene end was trimmed by 3 bases and the J gene end by 4 bases; junction bases not matched to a gene: 7. Per germline, CDR1 SGDLS and CDR2 YYNGEE. The CDR3 contains 15 residues. The CDR3: CASSESGSDSDTQYF. The CDR3 DNA sequence: TGTGCCAGCAGCGAGAGCGGGAGTGACTCAGATACGCAGTATTTT.

Many counts were recorded for this clonotype. The CDR3 loop is CSALQGEADTQYF. CDR3 nucleotide sequence: TGCAGTGCTCTACAGGGTGAGGCGGATACGCAGTATTTT. The rearrangement joins TRBV20-1 to TRBJ2-3; D may be TRBD1 (6 bases). Trimming left V 5 bases short and J 6 bases short, with 15 bases between. The CDR3 contains 13 residues. From germline, CDR1 is DFQATT and CDR2 SNEGSKA (reference sequence).